These T cell receptor beta chains were read from a single sample in a study of control samples from healthy donors and cancer patients. Sequencing used immunoSEQ multiplex PCR; TCRdb keeps in-frame clones, though not all of them. The sample has approximately 150,000 clones, 88% seen once. Sequencing input: blood. These receptors were obtained from a man between 18 and 35 years old in good health. CDR3s include the opening cysteine and the closing phenylalanine or tryptophan. The order of the fields is J gene, D gene, clone size, V gene, CDR3 DNA, CDR3 protein. The D gene is left open where the match is weak. The size entry is marked missing in some rows and otherwise reads once, few, many or a size class.

>TRBJ2-7|NA|NA|TRBV19
TGTGCCAGTAGTATATTGGGCAGGGACGAGCAGTACTTC
CASSILGRDEQYF
>TRBJ1-4|NA|NA|TRBV7-9
TGTGCCAGCAGCTTTGAAAGGGATGGTGAAAAACTGTTTTTT
CASSFERDGEKLFF
>TRBJ2-7|NA|NA|TRBV2
TGTGCCAGCAGTGACCAGAGCCGGGCAAACGAGCAGTACTTC
CASSDQSRANEQYF
>TRBJ2-3|NA|NA|TRBV12-3/TRBV12-4
TGTGCCTGCCTTATTTTGGATACGCAGTATTTT
CACLILDTQYF
>TRBJ1-1|TRBD1|NA|TRBV7-9
TGTGCCAGCAGCCCTGACAGGGGGTCGCTCACTGAAGCTTTCTTT
CASSPDRGSLTEAFF
>TRBJ2-1|NA|NA|TRBV7-2
TGTGCCAGCAGCTTCAACCTGGCGGGGGCAACCTACAATGAGCAGTTCTTC
CASSFNLAGATYNEQFF
>TRBJ2-5|TRBD2|NA|TRBV10-3
TGTGCCATCAGTGTACGGGAGGGGGAGACCCAGTACTTC
CAISVREGETQYF
>TRBJ1-2|NA|NA|TRBV28
TGTGCCAGCAGTCCTCAGGGTAATGGCTACACCTTC
CASSPQGNGYTF
>TRBJ1-4|NA|NA|TRBV27
TGTGCCAGCAGTTTAAGAGACAGCTATAATGAAAAACTGTTTTTT
CASSLRDSYNEKLFF
>TRBJ1-2|NA|NA|TRBV6-4
TGTGCCAGAAGCCACGTGGAGGGGCCCTATGGCTACACCTTC
CARSHVEGPYGYTF
>TRBJ2-5|NA|NA|TRBV6-2/TRBV6-3
TGTGCCAGCAGCCTACCCCGGGGGGCTGGGGAGACCCAGTACTTC
CASSLPRGAGETQYF
>TRBJ1-2|NA|NA|TRBV7-4
TGTGCCAGCAGCTTCGGACAGCCGTTCTTC
CASSFGQPFF
>TRBJ2-5|TRBD2|NA|TRBV4-3
TGCGCCAGCAGCCAAGCGGGGGGATACGGAGAGACCCAGTACTTC
CASSQAGGYGETQYF
>TRBJ2-7|NA|NA|TRBV30
TGTGCCTGGAGTGTACTCGCTTGGGAGGACAGGATCTCCTACGAGCAGTACTTC
CAWSVLAWEDRISYEQYF
>TRBJ2-2|TRBD1|NA|TRBV11-2
TGTGCCAGCAGCCACCCCGTGGAGACAGGGACGAACACCGGGGAGCTGTTTTTT
CASSHPVETGTNTGELFF
>TRBJ1-3|NA|NA|TRBV7-8
TGTGCCAGCAGCTTAGAAGGGAGCTCTGGAAACACCATATATTTT
CASSLEGSSGNTIYF
>TRBJ2-3|TRBD1|NA|TRBV5-8
TGTGCCAGCAGCGAGGACAGGGTGGAAGGGGAAACGCAGTATTTT
CASSEDRVEGETQYF
>TRBJ2-1|NA|once|TRBV9
TGTGCCAGCAGCGTGGCACTTTTGGGTAATGAGCAGTTCTTC
CASSVALLGNEQFF
>TRBJ2-7|NA|NA|TRBV15
TGTGCCACCAGCAGAGACGGGACACCGAGCTCCTACGAGCAGTACTTC
CATSRDGTPSSYEQYF
>TRBJ2-7|NA|NA|TRBV18
TGTGCCAGCTCACCACAGGGGGGCTCCTACGAGCAGTACTTC
CASSPQGGSYEQYF
>TRBJ1-6|TRBD1|NA|TRBV5-6
TGTGCCAGCACCCCAAGGGACAGGGGAGGATCACCCCTCCACTTT
CASTPRDRGGSPLHF
>TRBJ1-2|NA|NA|TRBV19
TGTGCCAGTAGTATCGACATTGCCTATGGCTACACCTTC
CASSIDIAYGYTF
>TRBJ2-7|NA|once|TRBV11-2
TGTGCCAGCAGCTTAGGAGAATGGGGGCGCCCCTACGAGCAGTACTTC
CASSLGEWGRPYEQYF
>TRBJ1-1|NA|NA|TRBV30
TGTGCCTGGTGTCGTGGGATGATGAACACTGAAGCTTTCTTT
CAWCRGMMNTEAFF
>TRBJ1-1|NA|NA|TRBV15
TGTGCCACCAGCAAGGACGTAGGGATGAACACTGAAGCTTTCTTT
CATSKDVGMNTEAFF
>TRBJ1-5|NA|NA|TRBV20-1
TGCAGTGCTAGTGGGGGGGGTGGTCAGCCCCAGCATTTT
CSASGGGGQPQHF
>TRBJ1-1|TRBD1|NA|TRBV19
TGTGCCAGTACTGATGGCGCCAGGGGGATATCTGAAGCTTTCTTT
CASTDGARGISEAFF
>TRBJ1-3|NA|NA|TRBV29-1
TGCAGCGTCGGTGGTACTGGAAACACCATATATTTT
CSVGGTGNTIYF
>TRBJ1-1|NA|NA|TRBV5-4
TGTGCCAGCAGCTTGGGGGGGGGACTCATGAACACTGAAGCTTTCTTT
CASSLGGGLMNTEAFF
>TRBJ1-1|NA|NA|TRBV5-6
TGTGCCAGCAGCACGGTGAACACTGAAGCTTTCTTT
CASSTVNTEAFF
>TRBJ2-3|NA|NA|TRBV28
TGTGCCAGCAGTTTTTGGACCGGGAATACGCAGTATTTT
CASSFWTGNTQYF
>TRBJ2-5|TRBD2|NA|TRBV5-4
TGTGCCAGCAGCTTGGGAACTAGCGGAATCTCTGAGACCCAGTACTTC
CASSLGTSGISETQYF
>TRBJ1-2|NA|few|TRBV6-1
TGTGCCAGCAGTGAAGCCGGGGGGAGGTTTTCCTATGGCTACACCTTC
CASSEAGGRFSYGYTF
>TRBJ2-3|NA|NA|TRBV27
TGTGCCAGCAGTTTCGGCCAAGCGGGTTCAGATACGCAGTATTTT
CASSFGQAGSDTQYF
>TRBJ2-5|TRBD2|NA|TRBV24-1
TGTGCCACCAGTGACCCTAGCGGGGGAGGCGAGACCCAGTACTTC
CATSDPSGGGETQYF
>TRBJ2-2|NA|NA|TRBV5-1
TGCGCCAGCAGTAGGGCGAGCTCGAACACCGGGGAGCTGTTTTTT
CASSRASSNTGELFF
>TRBJ1-1|TRBD1|NA|TRBV6-2/TRBV6-3
TGTGCCAGCAGTTCAGCGGGGGGACAGTCCACTGAAGCTTTCTTT
CASSSAGGQSTEAFF
>TRBJ2-3|NA|NA|TRBV27
TGTGCCAGCAGTCTCAGTCGCACAGATACGCAGTATTTT
CASSLSRTDTQYF
>TRBJ2-7|TRBD1|NA|TRBV11-2
TGTGCCAGCAGCACGTTGACAGGGGGCCGAAAATACGAGCAGTACTTC
CASSTLTGGRKYEQYF
>TRBJ2-2|TRBD2|NA|TRBV4-2
TGTGCCAGCAGCCAACTACGGGAGGCCGGGGAGCTGTTTTTT
CASSQLREAGELFF
>TRBJ2-7|NA|NA|TRBV4-2
TGTGCCAGCAGCCAAGAGACCTTTTCCCTCTACGAGCAGTACTTC
CASSQETFSLYEQYF
>TRBJ1-4|NA|few|TRBV5-8
TGTGCCAGCAGCTCCTCAGGGGAGAGTAATGAAAAACTGTTTTTT
CASSSSGESNEKLFF
>TRBJ1-1|NA|NA|TRBV28
TGTGCCAGCAGAGAAACAGGAAACACTGAAGCTTTCTTT
CASRETGNTEAFF
>TRBJ2-1|TRBD2|NA|TRBV7-2
TGTGCCAGCAGCCCGCCGGGACTACAAGCAAATGAGCAGTTCTTC
CASSPPGLQANEQFF
>TRBJ2-1|NA|NA|TRBV30
TGTGCCTGGAGAGGCAGGGGAGACAATGAGCAGTTCTTC
CAWRGRGDNEQFF